The T cell receptor (beta chain) described here comes from a study of cytomegalovirus exposure and HLA in healthy donors. PCR was performed using 60 Vbeta and 13 Jbeta primers. Sequencing was performed with immunoSEQ multiplex PCR; in TCRdb, only in-frame clones are kept and a portion is missing. This repertoire includes approximately 93,000 clones. V lost 7 bases, J lost 8 bases, and 14 bases lay in between. This CDR3 comprises 12 residues. Germline V gives CDR1 MDHEN, CDR2 SYDVKM. The V call is TRBV28, the J call TRBJ1-2; tentatively, D is TRBD1 (5 bases). Sequenced sample: PBMCs. This clonotype was sampled from a woman aged 30 to 39 in good health and CMV-seronegative. CDR3 region: CASTAGWIGYTF. The CDR3 DNA follows: TGTGCCAGCACGGCAGGGTGGATAGGCTACACCTTC.